This passage covers 14 T cell receptor beta chains from one sample sequenced in a study of blood T cells in healthy people across ages. PCR was performed a second time for roughly 7 to 11 cycles using a sample-barcoded 5' primer and a J-beta primer mix. TCRdb processed the 5' RACE reads anew with MiXCR; each CDR3 protein has one entry. The top ten hold about a fifth of the sample, which has over 950,000 distinct CDR3 sequences, approximately 50% seen once. Specimen: blood. The receptors stem from a woman aged 60-75 years in good health.

The rearrangement uses TRBV11-2 and TRBJ2-7, with 11 bases that match TRBD2. The CDR3 runs 18 residues. Germline CDR1 and CDR2: SGHAT and FQNNGV. J was trimmed by 7 bases and V by 5 bases; bases with no gene match: 19. CDR3 nucleotide sequence: TGTGCCAGCAGCCACTTAGCGGGAGGGCCCCGCGGGGATAATGAGCAGTACTTC. This codes for CASSHLAGGPRGDNEQYF. The full variable domain, completed using reference TRBV11-2 and TRBJ2-7, is EAGVAQSPRYKIIEKRQSVAFWCNPISGHATLYWYQQILGQGPKLLIQFQNNGVVDDSQLPKDRFSAERLKGVDSTLKIQPAKLEDSAVYLCASSHLAGGPRGDNEQYFGPGTRLTVT.

To note about this clonotype: This may be a read error: a much more frequent sequence differs by one nucleotide. This chain connects TRBV5-1 to TRBJ2-1; D is undetermined. V lost 4 bases and J lost 7, with 12 bases in between. The CDR3 has 13 amino acids. CDR1 is SGHRS, CDR2 YFSETQ, per germline. The CDR3 DNA reads as TGCGCCAGCAGCCCTGACTTGGGGAATGAGCAGTTCTTC. It encodes CASSPDLGNEQFF.

The chain is built from TRBV28 and TRBJ1-6; D is ambiguous. CDR1 is MDHEN, CDR2 SYDVKM, per germline. The germline V and J ends were trimmed by 9 bases and 8 bases, with 14 bases remaining between them. The length of the CDR3 is 13 residues. CDR3 DNA sequence: TGTGCCAGTGAGCTTCGTTTGGATTCACCCCTCCACTTT. Its protein product is CASELRLDSPLHF. The full variable domain, its missing parts supplied by reference TRBV28 and TRBJ1-6, is DVKVTQSSRYLVKRTGEKVFLECVQDMDHENMFWYRQDPGLGLRLIYFSYDVKMKEKGDIPEGYSVSREKKERFSLILESASTNQTSMYLCASELRLDSPLHFGNGTRLTVT.

A note on this clonotype: A read error may produce the germline difference seen at one junction end. The chain links TRBV6-2 or TRBV6-3 to TRBJ2-5; no clear D. The better agreement between TRBJ2-7 and the DNA end casts doubt on the J call. Per the germline V gene, CDR1 is MNHEY and CDR2 is SVGEGT. The length of the CDR3 is 13 residues. The CDR3 nucleotides read TGTGTCAGCAGTCAAAAGCCTCCTTACGAGCAGTACTTC. Encoded protein: CVSSQKPPYEQYF.

This clonotype showed up just a few times. V and J are TRBV6-1 and TRBJ1-2; D call uncertain. V was cut by 1 base and J by 3 bases, with 9 bases left in between. The CDR3 is made up of 14 amino acids. Germline CDR1 reads MNHNS; CDR2 reads SASEGT. The CDR3 sequence is CASSEEGGYYGYTF. The CDR3 bases are TGTGCCAGCAGTGAAGAGGGCGGTTACTATGGCTACACCTTC.

This chain links TRBV14 with TRBJ1-6, with D possibly matching TRBD1 (5 bases). V lost 3 bases to trimming and J lost 14 bases, with 14 bases between them. This CDR3 comprises 13 residues. Germline V lookup: CDR1 SGHDN, CDR2 FVKESK. The CDR3 region has the DNA TGTGCCAGCAGCCACCCGGGGACGGCCGCCCTCCACTTT. This sequence encodes CASSHPGTAALHF.

This sequence joins TRBV28 and TRBJ2-1, with 8 nucleotides matching TRBD1. The J segment lost 6 bases and the V segment lost 6 bases, leaving 10 bases of the junction unmatched. Germline CDR1 is MDHEN and CDR2 is SYDVKM. CDR3 length equals 15 residues. The CDR3 sequence is CASSPPTGVPNEQFF. For the CDR3, the DNA is TGTGCCAGCAGCCCCCCGACAGGGGTCCCCAATGAGCAGTTCTTC.

The chain joins TRBV12-3 or TRBV12-4 to TRBJ1-6; unclear D gene. The CDR3 spans 13 residues. Between the trimmed V and J ends, which lost 5 bases and 5 bases, there was a span of 7 bases. The CDR3 nucleotides are TGTGCCAGCAGTGCGCGTAATAATTCACCCCTCCACTTT. This sequence encodes CASSARNNSPLHF.

This rearrangement joins TRBV2 to TRBJ2-5; no clear D gene. CDR3 size: 13 residues. The germline gives CDR1 SNHLY, CDR2 FYNNEI. V lost 4 bases, J lost 1 base, and 7 bases lay in between. The chain's CDR3 is CASSVRRQETQYF. CDR3 DNA sequence: TGTGCCAGCAGTGTCCGCCGCCAAGAGACCCAGTACTTC.

Concerning this clonotype itself: An end of the junction differs from the germline gene, which may be a read error. This chain joins TRBV6-5 and TRBJ1-1; D remains ambiguous. CDR3 size: 14 residues. CDR1 is MNHEY and CDR2 is SVGAGI in the germline V gene. The CDR3 spells CASSDSLGSTEAFF. The DNA for the CDR3 is TGTGCCAGCAGTGACTCGCTAGGGAGCACTGAAGCTTTCTTT.

This clonotype appeared a few times. V usage is TRBV24-1 and J usage is TRBJ2-1, with D possibly matching TRBD2 (6 bases). The germline V gene has CDR1 KGHDR and CDR2 SFDVKD. With 9 bases removed from V and 7 bases from J, the gap between germline ends came to 12 bases. The CDR3 is 12 amino acids. CDR3 in DNA: TGTGCCACCTGGGGAGGAGGAAATGAGCAGTTCTTC. Its protein is CATWGGGNEQFF.

Turning to this clonotype: One junction end does not reproduce the germline sequence, and a read error may be involved. The chain employs TRBV4-1 and TRBJ2-6; 10 nucleotides line up with TRBD1. The CDR3 runs to 17 residues. In germline, CDR1 is MGHRA, CDR2 YSYEKL. CDR3 nucleotides: TGCGCCAGCAGTCCGGGACAGGGGAGCTCTGGGACCAACGTCCTGACTTTC. Its protein is CASSPGQGSSGTNVLTF.

A few counts support this clonotype. J is TRBJ2-3 and V is TRBV6-5; D might be TRBD1 (6 bases). CDR3 length: 14 amino acids. In germline, CDR1 is MNHEY, CDR2 SVGAGI. V was cut by 4 bases and J by 5 bases, with 13 bases left in between. The CDR3 spells CASSLGGRGDTQYF. Here the CDR3 DNA reads TGTGCCAGCAGTTTAGGAGGCAGGGGAGATACGCAGTATTTT.

The V and J genes are TRBV4-2 and TRBJ2-7; TRBD1 matches 8 bases. V lost 0 bases and J lost 6; bases outside the gene matches: 7. The CDR3 loop spans 15 amino acids. Per germline, CDR1 LGHNA and CDR2 YNFKEQ. The chain's CDR3 is CASSQDRRQGREQYF. As DNA, the CDR3 is TGTGCCAGCAGCCAAGATCGGAGACAGGGGCGCGAGCAGTACTTC.